The rows below give T cell receptor beta chains drawn from one sample of a study of blood T cells in healthy people across ages. TCRdb redid the calling of the 5' RACE reads with MiXCR, one entry per CDR3 protein. The sample lists approximately 580,000 distinct CDR3 sequences, nearly 25% occurring once. The sample was also linked to a second study, of T cells of mothers and their children.

Source material: blood. These TCRs come from a boy between 5 and 17 years old in good health. The conserved cysteine and the conserved F or W are not part of the CDR3 here. The order of the fields is V gene, CDR3 protein.

V gene: TRBV29-1; CDR3 protein: SVDLLGLSYNEQF
V gene: TRBV4-3; CDR3 protein: ASSQSDRRTYLQNTDTQY
V gene: TRBV28; CDR3 protein: ASRTSGANTGELF
V gene: TRBV7-2; CDR3 protein: ASSSRTGPNSYGYT
V gene: TRBV29-1; CDR3 protein: SVRTSGGSSYEQY
V gene: TRBV29-1; CDR3 protein: SVPGQAGNTIY
V gene: TRBV10-3; CDR3 protein: AISDSAGEETQY
V gene: TRBV3-1; CDR3 protein: ASSQGGGSYYGYT
V gene: TRBV20-1; CDR3 protein: SWPSYEQY
V gene: TRBV4-3; CDR3 protein: ASSQATSGGSYEQY
V gene: TRBV5-6; CDR3 protein: ASSLGQNEQF
V gene: TRBV29-1; CDR3 protein: SEIQGARYIQY
V gene: TRBV7-9; CDR3 protein: ASSFLGGAGEKLF
V gene: TRBV7-9; CDR3 protein: ASSPSRSGGQVDTQY
V gene: TRBV29-1; CDR3 protein: SVEDGAGGGYT
V gene: TRBV20-1; CDR3 protein: SARDRTALPTTDTQY
V gene: TRBV5-1; CDR3 protein: ASSLRSTDTQY
V gene: TRBV6-2/TRBV6-3; CDR3 protein: ASISTAGMNTEAF
V gene: TRBV9; CDR3 protein: ASSVGTSGIDEQF
V gene: TRBV6-4; CDR3 protein: ASSALGVPLQGYNEQF
V gene: TRBV5-8; CDR3 protein: ASSSTIAGPYNEQF
V gene: TRBV6-6; CDR3 protein: ASRGSGSNEQY
V gene: TRBV20-1; CDR3 protein: SARVLAGGGNEQF
V gene: TRBV11-2; CDR3 protein: ASSSARREAF
V gene: TRBV29-1; CDR3 protein: SVEDLYAGSTDTQY
V gene: TRBV20-1; CDR3 protein: TAQGAPGSPLH
V gene: TRBV4-3; CDR3 protein: ASSPTWGTASYEQY
V gene: TRBV28; CDR3 protein: ASTWGYNEQF
V gene: TRBV5-6; CDR3 protein: ASSLVQDYGYT
V gene: TRBV20-1; CDR3 protein: SARGGQGGTGELF
V gene: TRBV14; CDR3 protein: ASSQDRSGAQY
V gene: TRBV15; CDR3 protein: ATSGGGQGGQPQH
V gene: TRBV6-2/TRBV6-3; CDR3 protein: ASSSSVQGDRSTYPYEQY
V gene: TRBV25-1; CDR3 protein: ASSHDRGNSPLH
V gene: TRBV5-1; CDR3 protein: ASSSSTGTYEQY
V gene: TRBV24-1; CDR3 protein: ATSGLAGPYNEQF
V gene: TRBV5-1; CDR3 protein: VSSSRTSGSGEQF
V gene: TRBV30; CDR3 protein: AWSVLGAYNSPLH
V gene: TRBV4-2; CDR3 protein: ASSQDSRGSYNEQF
V gene: TRBV20-1; CDR3 protein: SAKYGSSTDTQY
V gene: TRBV27; CDR3 protein: ASSARTGGVSQPQH
V gene: TRBV5-1; CDR3 protein: ASSLGATGDEAF
V gene: TRBV12-3/TRBV12-4; CDR3 protein: ASSPDDTGPEQY
V gene: TRBV6-5; CDR3 protein: ASSYSRGSTEAF
V gene: TRBV12-3/TRBV12-4; CDR3 protein: ASSLRTPNQPQH
V gene: TRBV7-2; CDR3 protein: ASSLSTGSWRETQY
V gene: TRBV20-1; CDR3 protein: SASGLAGGLSYEQY
V gene: TRBV28; CDR3 protein: ASSPGFLGQVKDSNQPQH
V gene: TRBV3-1; CDR3 protein: ASSQDPLAAYYEQY
V gene: TRBV27; CDR3 protein: ASRRYGEKLF
V gene: TRBV12-3/TRBV12-4; CDR3 protein: ATSLVGETQY
V gene: TRBV20-1; CDR3 protein: SAGGAKQY